What follows are 20 T cell receptor beta chains derived from one specimen sequenced in a study of PD-1 blockade in classical Hodgkin lymphoma. After autologous stem cell transplantation all patients relapsed, and prior brentuximab vedotin exposure differed between cohorts. Sequencing was performed with immunoSEQ multiplex PCR; in TCRdb, only in-frame clones are kept and a portion is missing. This sample has approximately 25,000 clones, with 81% found just once. The material sequenced was peripheral blood mononuclear cells (PBMCs), taken before the second cycle of nivolumab. The origin of the receptors is a human donor with classical Hodgkin lymphoma.

V gene TRBV5-4 combines with J gene TRBJ2-2; TRBD1 matches 9 bases. Germline-derived CDR1 and CDR2 are SGHNT and YYREEE (reference sequence). Unmatched junction bases numbered 3, after V lost 4 bases and J lost 2 bases. The CDR3 spans 15 residues. The CDR3 coding sequence is TGTGCCAGCAGCCCGGGACAGGGAAACACCGGGGAGCTGTTTTTT. This codes for CASSPGQGNTGELFF.

V is TRBV2 and J is TRBJ2-6, with D possibly matching TRBD1 (6 bases). Germline CDR1 reads SNHLY; CDR2 reads FYNNEI. The V end was cut by 3 bases, the J end by 2 bases, with 17 bases between. The CDR3 totals 18 residues. CDR3 region: CASSDDRLSVPGANVLTF. In DNA, the CDR3 is TGTGCCAGCAGTGACGACAGGTTGAGTGTCCCTGGGGCCAACGTCCTGACTTTC.

The chain combines TRBV30 with TRBJ2-4; no firm D call. This CDR3 comprises 15 residues. Germline-derived CDR1 and CDR2 are GTSNPN and SVGIG (reference sequence). This CDR3 reads CSIGKGGLAKNIQYF. Here the CDR3 DNA reads TGTTCTATCGGAAAGGGCGGCCTAGCCAAAAACATTCAGTACTTC.

This clone was seen only once. The V gene is TRBV2, the J gene TRBJ2-6; no reliable D call. Looked up from germline, CDR1 is SNHLY and CDR2 is FYNNEI. The CDR3 is made up of 16 amino acids. V lost 6 bases and J lost 3, with 15 bases in between. This chain's CDR3 is CASRLYFSNGANVLTF. DNA for the CDR3: TGTGCCAGCAGATTGTATTTTTCCAATGGGGCCAACGTCCTGACTTTC.

This chain joins TRBV5-8 and TRBJ2-5; D remains ambiguous. CDR1 is SGHTS, CDR2 YDEGEE, per germline. This CDR3 contains 16 residues. Between the trimmed V and J ends, which lost 4 bases and 0 bases, there was a span of 16 bases. The CDR3 sequence: CASSTTNLGYQETQYF. CDR3 nucleotides: TGTGCCAGCAGCACCACCAACTTAGGGTACCAAGAGACCCAGTACTTC. Full variable domain (rest looked up from reference TRBV5-8 and TRBJ2-5): EAGVTQSPTHLIKTRGQQATLRCSPISGHTSVYWYQQALGLGLQFLLWYDEGEERNRGNFPPRFSGRQFPNYSSELNVNALELEDSALYLCASSTTNLGYQETQYFGPGTRLLVL.

V is TRBV29-1 and J is TRBJ2-7; no clear D gene. The CDR3 spans 11 residues. Deletions cut 4 bases from V and 2 bases from J, with 6 bases between. CDR1 SQVTM and CDR2 ANQGSEA come from the germline V gene. CDR3 residues: CSVAPTYEQYF. DNA for the CDR3: TGCAGCGTTGCACCAACCTACGAGCAGTACTTC.

The rearrangement uses TRBV9 and TRBJ2-1; 12 bases map to TRBD2. The trim removed 4 bases at V and 4 bases at J, leaving 18 bases unmatched. Germline V lookup: CDR1 SGDLS, CDR2 YYNGEE. This CDR3 is 20 amino acids long. The CDR3: CASSHTGTSGPEGYYNEQFF. The CDR3 bases are TGTGCCAGCAGCCATACCGGGACTAGCGGGCCGGAGGGGTATTACAATGAGCAGTTCTTC.

This chain uses TRBV6-1 with TRBJ2-1; a weak D match, TRBD2 (6 bases). V was shortened by 2 bases and J by 8 bases, with 13 bases between the two germline ends. The CDR3 length is 14 residues. Germline V CDR1 and CDR2: MNHNS, SASEGT. The DNA of the CDR3 is TGTGCCAGCAGTGAAAGGGGAGGACGCGATGAGCAGTTCTTC. This codes for CASSERGGRDEQFF.

The rearrangement uses TRBV4-2 and TRBJ2-7; 9 bases agree with TRBD2. The germline gives CDR1 LGHNA, CDR2 YNFKEQ. The CDR3 totals 16 residues. The trim removed 0 bases at V and 3 bases at J, leaving 6 bases unmatched. The CDR3 sequence: CASSQEIGGRGYEQYF. The CDR3 coding sequence is TGTGCCAGCAGCCAAGAGATCGGCGGGAGGGGCTACGAGCAGTACTTC.

This clone was counted between two and nine times. This chain uses TRBV30 with TRBJ2-7; TRBD1 might be the D (6 bases). CDR3 length: 13 residues. Trimming cost V 5 bases and J 3 bases, with 14 bases left between them. CDR1 is GTSNPN and CDR2 is SVGIG in the germline V gene (reference sequence). CDR3: CAWGRGSIYEQYF. CDR3 DNA: TGTGCCTGGGGTAGGGGGAGCATCTACGAGCAGTACTTC.

J is TRBJ2-5 and V is TRBV20-1; no reliable D call. This CDR3 region has 10 residues. Trimming removed 6 bases at V and 8 bases at J, with 10 bases between. Germline values: CDR1 DFQATT, CDR2 SNEGSKA (reference sequence). CDR3 sequence: CSAHIGTQYF. The CDR3 DNA follows: TGCAGTGCACACATAGGAACCCAGTACTTC.

The rearrangement uses TRBV15 and TRBJ2-7; 9 positions match TRBD1. The CDR3 length is 15 residues. V trimming: 3 bases; J trimming: 2 bases; junction bases outside the gene matches: 5. Germline V gene sequence: CDR1 LNHNV, CDR2 YYDKDF (reference sequence). CDR3 nucleotides: TGTGCCACCAGCAGGGAGGGACAGGGTACCTACGAGCAGTACTTC. Protein sequence: CATSREGQGTYEQYF.

The J gene is TRBJ1-5, the V gene TRBV28, with D perhaps TRBD1 (5 bases). The CDR3 is 14 residues long. Looked up from germline, CDR1 is MDHEN and CDR2 is SYDVKM. V was clipped by 5 bases and J by 7 bases, with 15 bases between them. The CDR3 nucleotides read TGTGCCAGCAGTCGGAGGGGACTTGAGCAGCCCCAGCATTTT. Its protein product is CASSRRGLEQPQHF.

V and J are TRBV2 and TRBJ1-1, with D possibly being TRBD1 (5 bases). Germline V CDR1 and CDR2: SNHLY, FYNNEI. CDR3 length: 13 amino acids. Trimming cost V 10 bases and J 1 base, with 13 bases left between them. CDR3 nucleotide sequence: TGTGCCACAGGGACGGATGAGAACACTGAAGCTTTCTTT. Protein product: CATGTDENTEAFF.

The V and J genes are TRBV7-8 and TRBJ1-2; D not resolved. Trimming left V 1 base short and J 8 bases short, with 11 bases between. This CDR3 region has 13 residues. Looked up from germline, CDR1 is SGHVS and CDR2 is FQNEAQ. This CDR3 is CASSLEGSEGYTF. The CDR3 DNA sequence: TGTGCCAGCAGCTTAGAAGGGTCTGAGGGCTACACCTTC.

CDR3 sequence: CASSFFYIQEDGQPEQFF. The CDR3 DNA reads TGTGCCAGCAGCTTTTTCTACATCCAGGAGGATGGACAACCCGAGCAGTTCTTC. The chain couples TRBV7-2 to TRBJ2-1; perhaps D is TRBD1 or TRBD2 (5 bases each). CDR3 length: 18 residues. Trimming took 3 bases from V and 10 from J, leaving 28 bases between them. Germline-derived CDR1 and CDR2 are SGHTA and FQGNSA.

This clone was recorded once. The chain recombines TRBV28 with TRBJ2-3; 8 nucleotides match TRBD1. This CDR3 is 14 amino acids long. Per germline, CDR1 MDHEN and CDR2 SYDVKM. Unmatched junction bases numbered 3, after V lost 2 bases and J lost 5 bases. The CDR3 spells CASSLQGAGDTQYF. The CDR3 nucleotides are TGTGCCAGCAGTTTACAGGGGGCAGGAGATACGCAGTATTTT.

The chain recombines TRBV19 with TRBJ1-2; D perhaps matches TRBD1 (5 bases). V gave up 7 bases and J gave up 4 bases, with 19 bases separating them. Germline V lookup: CDR1 LNHDA, CDR2 SQIVND (reference sequence). This CDR3 is 15 amino acids long. CDR3 loop: CASTPPGGRGYGYTF. CDR3 nucleotides: TGTGCCAGTACCCCGCCGGGGGGTCGAGGCTATGGCTACACCTTC.

The chain uses TRBV19 and TRBJ1-2; D is perhaps TRBD1 (5 bases). Trimming cost V 7 bases and J 4 bases, with 10 bases left between them. Germline V gene sequence: CDR1 LNHDA, CDR2 SQIVND (reference sequence). The CDR3 loop spans 12 amino acids. CDR3 residues: CASNRDSYGYTF. The CDR3 DNA sequence: TGTGCCAGTAACCGGGACTCCTATGGCTACACCTTC.

This chain links TRBV6-5 with TRBJ2-5; TRBD2 might be the D (7 bases). Germline CDR1 is MNHEY and CDR2 is SVGAGI. Trimming shortened V by 1 base and J by 4 bases, and 16 bases separated the two germline ends. The CDR3 contains 16 residues. As DNA, the CDR3 is TGTGCCAGCAGTTACTATGGGGGGGGGCTCTCAGAGACCCAGTACTTC. This gives the protein CASSYYGGGLSETQYF.